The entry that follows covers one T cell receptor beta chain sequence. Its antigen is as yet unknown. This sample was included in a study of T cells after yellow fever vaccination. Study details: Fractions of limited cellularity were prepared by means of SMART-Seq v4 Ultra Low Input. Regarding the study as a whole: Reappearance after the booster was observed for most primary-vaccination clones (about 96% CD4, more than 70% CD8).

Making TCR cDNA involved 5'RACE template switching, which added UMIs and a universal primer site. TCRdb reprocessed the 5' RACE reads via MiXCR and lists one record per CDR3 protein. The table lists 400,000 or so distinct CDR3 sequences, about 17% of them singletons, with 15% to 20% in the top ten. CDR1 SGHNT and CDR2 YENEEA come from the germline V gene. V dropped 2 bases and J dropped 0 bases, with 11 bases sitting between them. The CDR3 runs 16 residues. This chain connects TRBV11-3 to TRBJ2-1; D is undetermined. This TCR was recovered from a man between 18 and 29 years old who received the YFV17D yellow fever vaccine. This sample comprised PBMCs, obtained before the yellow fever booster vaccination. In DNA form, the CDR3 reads TGTGCCAGCAGCTTACGCGCCGGTAGCTCCTACAATGAGCAGTTCTTC. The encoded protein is CASSLRAGSSYNEQFF.